This is a list of T cell receptor beta chains from one sample in a study of blood T cells in healthy people across ages. TCRdb ran MiXCR on the 5' RACE reads and lists one entry per CDR3 protein. The sample has a few hundred thousand distinct CDR3 sequences; 25% to 30% are singletons. Specimen: blood. Source of these receptors: a woman between 65 and 79 years old in good health. Both conserved end residues are part of each CDR3. Fields, in order: CDR3 protein, clone size, V gene, J gene. Clone size is shown for a subset of rows, as once, few, many or a class of expanded clone.

CDR3 protein: CASSFGGGEETQYF; clone size: few; V gene: TRBV7-2; J gene: TRBJ2-5
CDR3 protein: CASSPTGRAYEQYF; clone size: few; V gene: TRBV9; J gene: TRBJ2-7
CDR3 protein: CASSQDLGTSGRPNNIQYF; clone size: .; V gene: TRBV3-1; J gene: TRBJ2-4
CDR3 protein: CSALGGGNEKLFF; clone size: many; V gene: TRBV20-1; J gene: TRBJ1-4
CDR3 protein: CSARDRGRSGPGNSPLHF; clone size: .; V gene: TRBV20-1; J gene: TRBJ1-6
CDR3 protein: CASSTGLAGGSETQYF; clone size: .; V gene: TRBV9; J gene: TRBJ2-5
CDR3 protein: CASSVTSADTQYF; clone size: .; V gene: TRBV7-9; J gene: TRBJ2-3
CDR3 protein: CSVGGGTGANEQFF; clone size: many; V gene: TRBV29-1; J gene: TRBJ2-1
CDR3 protein: CASSPETGFYEQYF; clone size: .; V gene: TRBV3-1; J gene: TRBJ2-7
CDR3 protein: CASSLQAANSPLHF; clone size: many; V gene: TRBV7-2; J gene: TRBJ1-6
CDR3 protein: CSARGDTEAFF; clone size: .; V gene: TRBV20-1; J gene: TRBJ1-1
CDR3 protein: CSARVPGGETQYF; clone size: .; V gene: TRBV20-1; J gene: TRBJ2-5
CDR3 protein: CSARDRRGRADTQYF; clone size: few; V gene: TRBV20-1; J gene: TRBJ2-3
CDR3 protein: CSAGQGAPTEAFF; clone size: .; V gene: TRBV20-1; J gene: TRBJ1-1
CDR3 protein: CASQVSNQPQHF; clone size: few; V gene: TRBV28; J gene: TRBJ1-5
CDR3 protein: CASGKDATNEKLFF; clone size: few; V gene: TRBV9; J gene: TRBJ1-4
CDR3 protein: CSASSLAGGPVDTQYF; clone size: .; V gene: TRBV20-1; J gene: TRBJ2-3
CDR3 protein: CSVGQGEDIQYF; clone size: few; V gene: TRBV29-1; J gene: TRBJ2-4
CDR3 protein: CASSFRGVDEETQYF; clone size: few; V gene: TRBV5-1; J gene: TRBJ2-5
CDR3 protein: CSANWVLTRISSGNTIYF; clone size: .; V gene: TRBV20-1; J gene: TRBJ1-3
CDR3 protein: CASSLPGSAYNEQFF; clone size: many; V gene: TRBV27; J gene: TRBJ2-1
CDR3 protein: CSAGGRGSGDTQYF; clone size: .; V gene: TRBV29-1; J gene: TRBJ2-3
CDR3 protein: CASSPGIPQETQYF; clone size: few; V gene: TRBV6-2/TRBV6-3; J gene: TRBJ2-5
CDR3 protein: CASTVGVGGYTF; clone size: few; V gene: TRBV12-3/TRBV12-4; J gene: TRBJ1-2
CDR3 protein: CASRLAAASYEQYF; clone size: once; V gene: TRBV27; J gene: .
CDR3 protein: CASSLPRWGLAGAHPGGSYNEQFF; clone size: .; V gene: TRBV28; J gene: TRBJ2-1
CDR3 protein: CASSSYGADTQYF; clone size: few; V gene: TRBV5-1; J gene: TRBJ2-3
CDR3 protein: CASNLVSSYNEQFF; clone size: few; V gene: TRBV7-8; J gene: TRBJ2-1
CDR3 protein: CASIGGTGAYEQYF; clone size: few; V gene: TRBV12-3/TRBV12-4; J gene: .
CDR3 protein: CASSGGRTGAYYGYTF; clone size: .; V gene: TRBV5-1; J gene: TRBJ1-2
CDR3 protein: CASSQAGRGGIF; clone size: few; V gene: TRBV3-1; J gene: TRBJ2-1
CDR3 protein: CSVEPGESDTQYF; clone size: .; V gene: TRBV29-1; J gene: TRBJ2-3
CDR3 protein: CASSLLTSGNTIYF; clone size: .; V gene: TRBV7-2; J gene: TRBJ1-3
CDR3 protein: CASNMEGITENIQYF; clone size: .; V gene: TRBV3-1; J gene: TRBJ2-4
CDR3 protein: CASSSARVDTQYF; clone size: few; V gene: TRBV4-2; J gene: TRBJ2-3
CDR3 protein: CSVHAASMNTEAFF; clone size: .; V gene: TRBV29-1; J gene: TRBJ1-1
CDR3 protein: CASSPSLAGYEQYF; clone size: .; V gene: TRBV18; J gene: .
CDR3 protein: CSAIEETQYF; clone size: many; V gene: TRBV20-1; J gene: TRBJ2-5
CDR3 protein: CASRKTGSTEAFF; clone size: .; V gene: TRBV5-6; J gene: TRBJ1-1
CDR3 protein: CASSYSASGTGELFF; clone size: many; V gene: TRBV7-3; J gene: TRBJ2-2
CDR3 protein: CATSNLESETQYF; clone size: few; V gene: TRBV24-1; J gene: TRBJ2-5